These 22 T cell receptor beta chains share one sample of origin, sequenced in a study of cytomegalovirus exposure and HLA in healthy donors. The PCR employed 60 Vbeta primers together with 13 Jbeta primers. Some clones are missing from TCRdb's copy, which holds only in-frame ones; the method was immunoSEQ multiplex PCR. The table records more than 100,000 clones, less than 75% of them present only once. The sequenced sample consisted of PBMCs. The origin of the receptors is a woman aged 40 to 50 in good health and CMV-seronegative.

The J gene is TRBJ2-1, the V gene TRBV9; D is possibly TRBD2 (6 bases). The CDR3 extends over 16 amino acids. Germline V gene sequence: CDR1 SGDLS, CDR2 YYNGEE. Trimming stripped 4 bases from V and 1 base from J, with 15 bases between. For the CDR3, the DNA is TGTGCCAGCAGCCTGGCCCATAGCGGATCCTACAATGAGCAGTTCTTC. Translated, it gives CASSLAHSGSYNEQFF.

The gene calls are TRBV7-3 and TRBJ1-4; 8 nucleotides line up with TRBD1. The CDR3 loop spans 15 amino acids. V trimming: 5 bases; J trimming: 3 bases; junction bases outside the gene matches: 5. Germline CDR1 reads SGHTA; CDR2 reads FQGTGA. This CDR3 reads CASSTGQGANEKLFF. CDR3 DNA: TGTGCCAGCAGCACCGGACAGGGCGCTAATGAAAAACTGTTTTTT.

This rearrangement joins TRBV7-9 to TRBJ2-7, with TRBD1 identical over 9 bases. V gave up 3 bases and J gave up 2 bases; unmatched junction bases: 2. CDR3 length: 14 residues. CDR1 is SEHNR and CDR2 is FQNEAQ in the germline V gene (reference sequence). DNA of the CDR3: TGTGCCAGCAGCTTGGGGACAGGGACCTACGAGCAGTACTTC. Amino acid sequence: CASSLGTGTYEQYF.

V usage is TRBV14 and J usage is TRBJ1-4; a possible D gene is TRBD1 (6 bases). V gave up 5 bases and J gave up 4 bases, with 14 bases separating them. The germline gives CDR1 SGHDN, CDR2 FVKESK. CDR3 length: 15 amino acids. CDR3 protein: CASSSRTVFNEKLFF. CDR3 coding DNA: TGTGCCAGCAGCTCCCGGACAGTTTTTAATGAAAAACTGTTTTTT.

This chain connects TRBV19 to TRBJ2-3, with 9 bases matching TRBD2. This CDR3 has 17 residues. The J segment lost 9 bases and the V segment lost 4 bases, leaving 17 bases of the junction unmatched. Germline CDR1 reads LNHDA; CDR2 reads SQIVND (reference sequence). CDR3 region: CASSRGGEGTSRLTQYF. CDR3 nucleotide sequence: TGTGCCAGTAGTAGGGGGGGTGAGGGGACTAGCAGATTAACGCAGTATTTT.

The chain combines TRBV18 with TRBJ1-1; 10 bases are a match to TRBD1. V dropped 6 bases and J dropped 5; count of bases not matched to a gene: 6. CDR1 KGHSH and CDR2 LQKENI come from the germline V gene. The CDR3 totals 14 residues. This CDR3 is CASSQGQGLTEAFF. The CDR3 DNA sequence: TGTGCCAGCTCCCAGGGACAGGGGTTAACTGAAGCTTTCTTT.

This clone was counted only a few times. The chain uses TRBV28 and TRBJ2-2; 15 bases agree with TRBD2. Germline V gene lookup returns CDR1 MDHEN and CDR2 SYDVKM. The CDR3 has 20 amino acids. With 4 bases clipped from V and 8 bases from J, the junction kept 17 bases outside the gene matches. CDR3 DNA: TGTGCCAGCAGTTATCTCGGATTGGGGACTAGCGGGAGGACAGGGGGGGAGCTGTTTTTT. Translated: CASSYLGLGTSGRTGGELFF.

The chain employs TRBV27 and TRBJ2-7; D may be TRBD1 (6 bases). Germline V CDR1 and CDR2: MNHEY, SMNVEV (reference sequence). The CDR3 loop spans 12 amino acids. The germline V and J ends were trimmed by 7 bases and 2 bases, with 9 bases remaining between them. This chain's CDR3 is CASKTGPYEQYF. CDR3 DNA sequence: TGTGCCAGCAAGACAGGCCCCTACGAGCAGTACTTC.

This clone was counted a few times. The rearrangement joins TRBV6-5 to TRBJ2-7, with D possibly TRBD2 on 5 matching bases. CDR3 length equals 14 residues. Germline assignment: CDR1 MNHEY and CDR2 SVGAGI. Trimming removed 0 bases at V and 5 bases at J, with 11 bases between. CDR3 residues: CASSYSGHGDEQYF. As DNA, the CDR3 is TGTGCCAGCAGTTACTCGGGCCACGGGGACGAGCAGTACTTC.

This chain uses TRBV28 with TRBJ1-2, with TRBD1 matching 8 bases. The germline V gene has CDR1 MDHEN and CDR2 SYDVKM. There are 17 residues in the CDR3. J was trimmed by 1 base and V by 3 bases; bases with no gene match: 10. CDR3 region: CASSLGFGTGSNYGYTF. CDR3 DNA sequence: TGTGCCAGCAGTTTGGGATTTGGGACAGGAAGTAACTATGGCTACACCTTC.

V and J are TRBV28 and TRBJ1-3, with a tentative D call TRBD1 (5 bases). Per germline, CDR1 MDHEN and CDR2 SYDVKM. With 4 bases removed from V and 4 bases from J, the gap between germline ends came to 8 bases. The CDR3 extends over 13 amino acids. The CDR3 protein is CASSSGDGNTIYF. In nucleotides, the CDR3 is TGTGCCAGCAGTTCGGGGGACGGAAACACCATATATTTT.

In DNA, the CDR3 is TGTGCCAGCAGCTTAGGTTTCGGGGGTGGGAGCTCCTACGAGCAGTACTTC. Protein sequence: CASSLGFGGGSSYEQYF. J is TRBJ2-7 and V is TRBV7-2, with D maybe TRBD2 (6 bases). The CDR3 runs 17 residues. V was cut by 1 base and J by 0 bases, with 16 bases left in between. The germline CDR1 and CDR2 sequences are SGHTA and FQGNSA.

This clone was counted only a few times. The chain links TRBV2 to TRBJ1-5, with D perhaps TRBD1 (5 bases). The germline CDR1 and CDR2 sequences are SNHLY and FYNNEI. V was cut by 2 bases and J by 7 bases, with 12 bases left in between. The length of the CDR3 is 14 residues. The CDR3 loop is CASSEQGSGQPQHF. For the CDR3, the DNA is TGTGCCAGCAGTGAACAGGGAAGTGGACAGCCCCAGCATTTT.

The J gene is TRBJ1-4, the V gene TRBV11-2; 7 positions match TRBD1. Unmatched junction bases numbered 15, after V lost 6 bases and J lost 5 bases. CDR1 SGHAT and CDR2 FQNNGV come from the germline V gene. The CDR3 sequence is 17 residues long. This CDR3 reads CASRSDVRGRWNEKLFF. DNA for the CDR3: TGTGCCAGCAGATCAGATGTAAGGGGGCGGTGGAATGAAAAACTGTTTTTT.

This clone was counted a single time. J is TRBJ2-1 and V is TRBV28; D is uncertain. This CDR3 spans 17 amino acids. From germline, CDR1 is MDHEN and CDR2 SYDVKM. V was cut by 2 bases and J by 0 bases, with 14 bases left in between. CDR3 sequence: CASSLRFEVPSYNEQFF. The DNA of the CDR3 is TGTGCCAGCAGTTTAAGATTTGAGGTCCCCTCCTACAATGAGCAGTTCTTC.

A word on this clone: The junction and the germline gene differ at one end; a read error may be behind it. V usage is TRBV7-9 and J usage is TRBJ1-4; TRBD1 matches at 7 bases. This CDR3 comprises 14 residues. From germline, CDR1 is SEHNR and CDR2 FQNEAQ (reference sequence). CDR3 loop: CSSSSTGIHEKLFF. CDR3 nucleotide sequence: TGTTCCAGCAGCTCGACAGGGATTCATGAAAAACTGTTTTTT.

This clone came up once. The chain is built from TRBV6-5 and TRBJ1-1; TRBD1 matches at 8 bases. This CDR3 has 13 residues. The V segment lost 4 bases and the J segment 8 bases; nucleotides outside the gene matches: 6. The V gene's germline CDR1 is MNHEY and CDR2 SVGAGI. The chain's CDR3 is CASSSGTGGEAFF. The CDR3 DNA follows: TGTGCCAGCAGTTCCGGCACAGGGGGGGAAGCTTTCTTT.

This rearrangement joins TRBV25-1 to TRBJ1-1, with 8 bases identical to TRBD1. The trim removed 2 bases at V and 4 bases at J, leaving 6 bases unmatched. Germline loops: CDR1 MGHDK, CDR2 SYGVNS. The CDR3 has 15 amino acids. The CDR3 nucleotides read TGTGCCAGCAGTGAAGGGACAGGATGGGCCACTGAAGCTTTCTTT. This translates into CASSEGTGWATEAFF.

J is TRBJ1-1 and V is TRBV14; TRBD1 aligns across 11 bases. V lost 0 bases, J lost 6 bases, and 6 bases stayed unmatched. This CDR3 comprises 16 residues. Germline CDR1 reads SGHDN; CDR2 reads FVKESK. In DNA, the CDR3 is TGTGCCAGCAGCCAAGATCTCGGACAGGGGGCCCCTGAAGCTTTCTTT. Translation gives CASSQDLGQGAPEAFF.

This clone counts as large. The genes are TRBV25-1 and TRBJ1-5; tentatively, D is TRBD1 (6 bases). The germline CDR1 and CDR2 sequences are MGHDK and SYGVNS. Between the trimmed V and J ends, which lost 3 bases and 4 bases, there was a span of 10 bases. The CDR3 sequence is 14 residues long. CDR3 nucleotide sequence: TGTGCCAGCAGTGATCAGGGGCTGAATCAGCCCCAGCATTTT. Encoded protein: CASSDQGLNQPQHF.

V and J are TRBV6-5 and TRBJ1-2; maybe TRBD1 (5 bases). The V gene lost 1 base and the J gene lost 8 bases, with 11 bases spanning the gap. Germline V gives CDR1 MNHEY, CDR2 SVGAGI. CDR3 length equals 13 residues. For the CDR3, the DNA is TGTGCCAGCAGTTACTTAGGGGATTTGGGCTACACCTTC. Protein sequence: CASSYLGDLGYTF.

V usage is TRBV25-1 and J usage is TRBJ2-1, with unresolved D. Germline V gene data show CDR1 as MGHDK and CDR2 as SYGVNS. This CDR3 has 11 residues. Trimming stripped 4 bases from V and 9 bases from J, with 7 bases between. CDR3 in DNA: TGTGCCAGCAGTGCAGAAAGTGAGCAGTTCTTC. Translation: CASSAESEQFF.